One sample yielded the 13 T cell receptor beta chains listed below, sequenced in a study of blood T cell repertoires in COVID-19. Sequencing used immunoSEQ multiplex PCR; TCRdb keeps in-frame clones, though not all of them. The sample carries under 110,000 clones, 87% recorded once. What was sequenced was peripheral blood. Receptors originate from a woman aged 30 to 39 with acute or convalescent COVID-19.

In DNA, the CDR3 is TGCAGTGCTAGTCGGTCCGGTGGTGACACCATATATTTT. It is translated as CSASRSGGDTIYF. This chain links TRBV20-1 with TRBJ1-3; D is uncertain. This CDR3 contains 13 residues. Germline V gene lookup returns CDR1 DFQATT and CDR2 SNEGSKA (reference sequence). V was clipped by 3 bases and J by 8 bases, with 14 bases between them.

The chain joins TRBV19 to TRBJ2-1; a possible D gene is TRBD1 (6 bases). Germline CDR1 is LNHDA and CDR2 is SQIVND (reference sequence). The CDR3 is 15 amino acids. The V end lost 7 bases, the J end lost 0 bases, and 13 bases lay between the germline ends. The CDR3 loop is CASTDRRSSYNEQFF. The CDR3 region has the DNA TGTGCCAGTACCGACAGGCGGAGCTCCTACAATGAGCAGTTCTTC. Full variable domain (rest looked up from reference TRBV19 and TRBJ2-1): DGGITQSPKYLFRKEGQNVTLSCEQNLNHDAMYWYRQDPGQGLRLIYYSQIVNDFQKGDIAEGYSVSREKKESFPLTVTSAQKNPTAFYLCASTDRRSSYNEQFFGPGTRLTVL.

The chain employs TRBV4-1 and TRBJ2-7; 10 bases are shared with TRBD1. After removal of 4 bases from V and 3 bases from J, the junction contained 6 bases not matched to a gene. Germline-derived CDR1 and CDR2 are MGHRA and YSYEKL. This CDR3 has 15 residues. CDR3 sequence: CASSRLGQGRYEQYF. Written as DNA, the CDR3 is TGCGCCAGCAGCCGCCTGGGACAGGGGCGCTACGAGCAGTACTTC.

CDR3 DNA sequence: TGTGCCAGCAGCCTTCGCAGGGTGGGCACTGAAGCTTTCTTT. Translation gives CASSLRRVGTEAFF. This rearrangement joins TRBV14 to TRBJ1-1; the D gene is possibly TRBD1 (5 bases). The CDR3 has 14 amino acids. Trimming removed 4 bases from V and 4 bases from J, with 13 bases in between. Germline V gene sequence: CDR1 SGHDN, CDR2 FVKESK.

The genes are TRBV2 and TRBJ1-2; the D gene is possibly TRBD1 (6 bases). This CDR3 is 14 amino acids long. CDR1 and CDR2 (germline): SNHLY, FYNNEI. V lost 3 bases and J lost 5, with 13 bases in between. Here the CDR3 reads CASSDGDIVYGYTF. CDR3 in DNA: TGTGCCAGCAGTGATGGGGACATCGTTTATGGCTACACCTTC.

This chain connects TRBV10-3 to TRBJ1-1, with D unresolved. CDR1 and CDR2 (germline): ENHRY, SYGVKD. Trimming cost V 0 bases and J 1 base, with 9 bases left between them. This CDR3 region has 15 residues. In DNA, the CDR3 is TGTGCCATCAGTGAGTCTTACAGACAGAACACTGAAGCTTTCTTT. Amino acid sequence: CAISESYRQNTEAFF.

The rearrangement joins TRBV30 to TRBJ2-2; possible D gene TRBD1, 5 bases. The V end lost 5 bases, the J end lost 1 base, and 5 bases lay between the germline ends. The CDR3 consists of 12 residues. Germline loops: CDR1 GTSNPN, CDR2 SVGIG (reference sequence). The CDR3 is CAWGQNTGELFF. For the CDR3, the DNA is TGTGCCTGGGGACAGAACACCGGGGAGCTGTTTTTT.

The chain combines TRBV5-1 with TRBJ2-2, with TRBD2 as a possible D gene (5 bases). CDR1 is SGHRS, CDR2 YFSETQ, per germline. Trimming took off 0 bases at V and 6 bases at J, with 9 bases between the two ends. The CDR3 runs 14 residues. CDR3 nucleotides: TGCGCCAGCAGCTTGGAACCTAGCCCCGGGGAGCTGTTTTTT. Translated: CASSLEPSPGELFF.

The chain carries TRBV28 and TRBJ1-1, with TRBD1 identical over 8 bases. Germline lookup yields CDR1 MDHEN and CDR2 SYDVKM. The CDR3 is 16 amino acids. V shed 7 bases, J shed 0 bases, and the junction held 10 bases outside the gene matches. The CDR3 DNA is TGTGCCAGCACCCCACAGGGGGAAGGGATGAACACTGAAGCTTTCTTT. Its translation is CASTPQGEGMNTEAFF.

The CDR3 here is CASSFAGDQPQHF. The CDR3 bases are TGCGCCAGCAGCTTTGCGGGGGATCAGCCCCAGCATTTT. This rearrangement joins TRBV10-2 to TRBJ1-5; D might be TRBD1 (5 bases). CDR3 length equals 13 residues. Germline CDR1 is WSHSY and CDR2 is SAAADI. V was clipped by 6 bases and J by 5 bases, with 11 bases between them.

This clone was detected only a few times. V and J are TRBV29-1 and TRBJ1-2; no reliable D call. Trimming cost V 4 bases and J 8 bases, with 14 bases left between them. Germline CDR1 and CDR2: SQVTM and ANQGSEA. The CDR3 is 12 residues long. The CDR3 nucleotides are TGCAGCGTTGGTGAAAAGAGTCACGGCTACACCTTC. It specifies CSVGEKSHGYTF.

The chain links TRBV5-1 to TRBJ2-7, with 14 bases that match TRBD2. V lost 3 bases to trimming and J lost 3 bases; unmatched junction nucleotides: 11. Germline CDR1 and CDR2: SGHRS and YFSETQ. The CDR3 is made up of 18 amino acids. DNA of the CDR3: TGCGCCAGCAGCTGGGACCCGGGACTAGCGGGGGCCCACTACGAGCAGTACTTC. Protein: CASSWDPGLAGAHYEQYF.

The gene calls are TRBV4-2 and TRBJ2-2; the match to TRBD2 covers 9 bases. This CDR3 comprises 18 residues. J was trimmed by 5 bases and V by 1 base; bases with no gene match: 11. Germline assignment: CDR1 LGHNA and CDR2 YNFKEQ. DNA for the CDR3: TGTGCCAGCAGCCAAGCAGGCGGCGGGGGGGCTGTTACCGGGGAGCTGTTTTTT. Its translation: CASSQAGGGGAVTGELFF.